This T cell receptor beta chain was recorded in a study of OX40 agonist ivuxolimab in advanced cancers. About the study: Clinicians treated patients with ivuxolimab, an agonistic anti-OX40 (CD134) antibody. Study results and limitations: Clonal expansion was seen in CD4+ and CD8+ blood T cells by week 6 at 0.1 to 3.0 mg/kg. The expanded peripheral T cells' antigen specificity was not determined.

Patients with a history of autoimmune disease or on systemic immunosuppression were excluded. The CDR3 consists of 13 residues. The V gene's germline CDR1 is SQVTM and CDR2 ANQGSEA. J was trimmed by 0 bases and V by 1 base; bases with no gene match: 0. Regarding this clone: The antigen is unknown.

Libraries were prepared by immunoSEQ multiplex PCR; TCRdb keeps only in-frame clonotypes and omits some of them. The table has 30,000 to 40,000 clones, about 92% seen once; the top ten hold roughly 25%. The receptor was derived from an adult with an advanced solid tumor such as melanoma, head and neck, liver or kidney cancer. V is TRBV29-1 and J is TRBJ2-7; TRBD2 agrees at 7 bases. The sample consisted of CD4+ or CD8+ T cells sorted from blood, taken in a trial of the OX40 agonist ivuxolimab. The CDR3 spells CSVEAGGSYEQYF. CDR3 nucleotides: TGCAGCGTTGAAGCGGGGGGCTCCTACGAGCAGTACTTC.